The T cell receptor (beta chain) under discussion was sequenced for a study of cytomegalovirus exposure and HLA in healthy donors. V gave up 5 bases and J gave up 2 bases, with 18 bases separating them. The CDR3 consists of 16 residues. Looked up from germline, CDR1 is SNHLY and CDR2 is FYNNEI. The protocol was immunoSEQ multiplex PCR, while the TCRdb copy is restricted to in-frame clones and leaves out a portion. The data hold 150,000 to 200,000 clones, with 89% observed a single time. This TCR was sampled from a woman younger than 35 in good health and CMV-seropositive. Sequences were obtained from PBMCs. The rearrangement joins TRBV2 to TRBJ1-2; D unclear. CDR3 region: CASSPSIGVRNYGYTF. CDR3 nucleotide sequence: TGTGCCAGCAGTCCCTCAATCGGAGTACGCAACTATGGCTACACCTTC.